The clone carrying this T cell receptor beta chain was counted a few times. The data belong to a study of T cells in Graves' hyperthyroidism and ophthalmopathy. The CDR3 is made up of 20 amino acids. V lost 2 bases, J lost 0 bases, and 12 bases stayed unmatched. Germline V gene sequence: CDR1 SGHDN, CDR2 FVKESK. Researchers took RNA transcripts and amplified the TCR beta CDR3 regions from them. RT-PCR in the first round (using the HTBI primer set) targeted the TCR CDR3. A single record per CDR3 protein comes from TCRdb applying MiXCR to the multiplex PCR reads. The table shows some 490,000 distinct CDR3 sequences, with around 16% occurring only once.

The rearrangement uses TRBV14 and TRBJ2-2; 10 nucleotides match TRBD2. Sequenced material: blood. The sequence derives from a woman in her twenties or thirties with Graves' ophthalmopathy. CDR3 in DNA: TGTGCCAGCAGCCAATTACGGGGGCTAGCGGGAGTCGCGAACACCGGGGAGCTGTTTTTT. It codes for CASSQLRGLAGVANTGELFF.